A selection of T cell receptor beta chains follows, all from one sample in a study of graft-versus-host responses after intestinal transplantation. Sequencing used immunoSEQ multiplex PCR; TCRdb keeps in-frame clones, though not all of them. The data contain approximately 63,000 clones, 89% of them singletons. The sample was ileum tissue, taken about 350 days after transplant. The receptors were sampled from a human patient who received an intestinal transplant, so some T cells may come from the graft donor. The CDR3 runs from the conserved cysteine through the conserved F or W. A D gene is named only where the DNA matches it firmly. Clone sizes are given selectively: once, few, many, or a class where the clone is expanded.

-	-	TRBJ2-7	TRBV15	CATSIVAQSYEQYF	TGTGCCACCAGCATCGTAGCACAGTCCTACGAGCAGTACTTC
-	TRBD2	TRBJ2-3	TRBV6-6	CASSLAGGYTDTQYF	TGTGCCAGCAGCCTAGCGGGAGGGTACACAGATACGCAGTATTTT
-	TRBD2	TRBJ2-4	TRBV29-1	CSDIRGLALNIQYF	TGCAGCGACATCAGGGGACTAGCGTTAAACATTCAGTACTTC
-	TRBD1	TRBJ1-3	TRBV7-9	CASTLRDRSGNTIYF	TGTGCCAGCACCCTTCGGGACAGGTCTGGAAACACCATATATTTT
few	-	TRBJ2-1	TRBV11-2	CASSLESGSYNEQFF	TGTGCCAGCAGCTTAGAGAGCGGCTCCTACAATGAGCAGTTCTTC
-	-	TRBJ2-7	TRBV13	CASSPRASYEQYF	TGTGCCAGCAGCCCGAGGGCGAGCTACGAGCAGTACTTC
-	-	TRBJ2-7	TRBV6-1	CASSPSSTTGLGQYF	TGTGCCAGCAGTCCGTCATCAACGACAGGCCTCGGGCAGTACTTC
-	-	TRBJ2-3	TRBV4-2	CASSQDVLRTDTQYF	TGTGCCAGCAGCCAAGATGTACTACGCACAGATACGCAGTATTTT
-	-	TRBJ1-3	TRBV5-5	CASSLAGFGNTIYF	TGTGCCAGCAGCTTGGCCGGGTTTGGAAACACCATATATTTT
few	-	TRBJ2-6	TRBV28	CASSFTGASLSGANVLTF	TGTGCCAGCAGTTTTACCGGGGCCTCCCTCTCTGGGGCCAACGTCCTGACTTTC
once	-	TRBJ2-5	TRBV15	CATSRDFRGGYETQYF	TGTGCCACCAGCAGAGATTTTAGAGGAGGCTACGAGACCCAGTACTTC
-	-	TRBJ2-5	TRBV9	CASSVGWGAETQYF	TGTGCCAGCAGCGTAGGCTGGGGTGCAGAGACCCAGTACTTC
-	-	TRBJ2-2	TRBV6-4	CASSDGSGELFF	TGTGCCAGCAGTGACGGGTCCGGGGAGCTGTTTTTT
-	-	TRBJ2-5	TRBV2	CASSEQGTETQYF	TGTGCCAGCAGTGAACAGGGAACGGAGACCCAGTACTTC
-	TRBD1	TRBJ1-6	TRBV4-1	CASSQEATLGQYNSPLHF	TGCGCCAGCAGCCAAGAGGCAACCTTGGGACAGTATAATTCACCCCTCCACTTT
-	TRBD2	TRBJ2-3	TRBV5-1	CASSLGLAGGADTQYF	TGCGCCAGCAGCTTGGGACTAGCGGGAGGGGCAGATACGCAGTATTTT
-	TRBD2	TRBJ2-1	TRBV2	CASSEAVAGGPQFF	TGTGCCAGCAGTGAAGCGGTAGCGGGGGGTCCGCAGTTCTTC
-	-	TRBJ1-6	TRBV10-3	CAISAADLSYNSPLHF	TGTGCCATCAGTGCCGCAGACCTTTCCTATAATTCACCCCTCCACTTT
few	TRBD1	TRBJ2-1	TRBV5-4	CASSWDRGTNEQFF	TGTGCCAGCAGCTGGGACAGGGGGACGAATGAGCAGTTCTTC
few	TRBD1	TRBJ1-1	TRBV6-1	CASSSPRTGRSEAFF	TGTGCCAGCAGTTCCCCGCGGACAGGGCGTTCTGAAGCTTTCTTT
-	TRBD2	TRBJ2-1	TRBV10-3	CAIRVHGAGGDEQFF	TGTGCCATCAGGGTCCATGGAGCGGGAGGAGATGAGCAGTTCTTC
-	TRBD1	TRBJ2-1	TRBV27	CVSSLGGADYYNEQFF	TGTGTCAGCAGTTTAGGGGGCGCCGACTACTACAATGAGCAGTTCTTC
-	-	TRBJ1-1	TRBV6-6	CASSLMGEYTEAFF	TGTGCCAGCAGCCTTATGGGGGAGTACACTGAAGCTTTCTTT
-	-	TRBJ1-3	TRBV6-1	CASGTASGNTIYF	TGTGCCAGCGGAACTGCCTCTGGAAACACCATATATTTT
few	-	TRBJ1-5	TRBV6-1	CASSEAGGGNQPQHF	TGTGCCAGCAGTGAAGCGGGGGGGGGCAATCAGCCCCAGCATTTT
few	TRBD1	TRBJ1-2	TRBV29-1	CSVLLRDRGYGYTF	TGCAGCGTTCTCCTTCGCGACAGGGGCTATGGCTACACCTTC
-	TRBD2	TRBJ2-3	TRBV2	CASSETSGSPGTQYF	TGTGCCAGCAGTGAGACTAGCGGGAGCCCTGGGACGCAGTATTTT
-	-	TRBJ2-1	TRBV28	CASSLRYNEQFF	TGTGCCAGCAGTTTGAGGTACAATGAGCAGTTCTTC
-	TRBD1	TRBJ1-3	TRBV28	CASSDPGGVSGNTIYF	TGTGCCAGCAGCGATCCAGGGGGTGTCTCTGGAAACACCATATATTTT
few	-	TRBJ1-4	TRBV4-1	CASSGPINEKLFF	TGCGCCAGCAGTGGGCCGATTAATGAAAAACTGTTTTTT
few	-	TRBJ2-7	TRBV6-6	CASSPGGPPYEQYF	TGTGCCAGCAGTCCCGGGGGGCCCCCCTACGAGCAGTACTTC
-	-	TRBJ2-7	TRBV6-6	CASSSLPIYEQYF	TGTGCCAGCAGTAGCCTGCCTATCTACGAGCAGTACTTC
-	-	TRBJ1-5	TRBV4-2	CASSQEEAGGNQPQHF	TGTGCCAGCAGCCAAGAGGAGGCAGGGGGCAATCAGCCCCAGCATTTT
-	-	TRBJ2-5	TRBV5-5	CASSFGQGKETQYF	TGTGCCAGCAGCTTTGGTCAGGGGAAAGAGACCCAGTACTTC
few	-	TRBJ2-1	TRBV19	CASMITGAAYNEQFF	TGTGCCAGTATGATAACGGGGGCCGCATACAATGAGCAGTTCTTC
-	TRBD1	TRBJ1-1	TRBV13	CASSWNRGQTEAFF	TGTGCCAGCAGCTGGAACAGGGGGCAGACTGAAGCTTTCTTT
-	TRBD1	TRBJ1-5	TRBV28	CASTSGGIYSNQPQHF	TGTGCCAGCACTTCAGGGGGGATCTATAGCAATCAGCCCCAGCATTTT
-	-	TRBJ1-1	TRBV23-1	CASSHLAFF	TGCGCCAGCAGTCATCTCGCTTTCTTT
few	TRBD2	TRBJ2-7	TRBV10-3	CAISMGTSGGSEQYF	TGTGCCATCAGTATGGGGACTAGCGGGGGGAGCGAGCAGTACTTC